This T cell receptor (beta chain) was captured in a study of cytomegalovirus exposure and HLA in healthy donors. With regard to this clone: Its antigen is undetermined.

Whole-study results and caveats: Sequence variants that were highly shared formed a cluster that was likely a sequencing artifact. The majority of TCR sequences were rare, yet some public TCRs appeared in many donors. Analyzed later, association rates of TCRs varied across HLA loci, with DRB1 most and HLA-C fewest. It was reported that TCR beta sequences correctly inferred the HLA-A and HLA-B alleles for most subjects.

The PCR used 60 Vbeta and 13 Jbeta primers. The method was immunoSEQ multiplex PCR; TCRdb's version includes in-frame clones alone and lacks a portion of them. The sample lists under 100,000 clones; more than 75% were seen once. CDR1 and CDR2 from the germline V gene are SGHNT and YYREEE (reference sequence). This CDR3 has 15 residues. Trimming cost V 2 bases and J 10 bases; bases outside gene matches: 14. The clonotype was recovered from a human donor in good health. The chain has TRBV5-4 and TRBJ1-2; 7 nucleotides line up with TRBD1. The sequencing sample was made of PBMCs. DNA for the CDR3: TGTGCCAGCAGCTTACCCGACGAGGACAGGTGTCTCTACACCTTC. Protein sequence: CASSLPDEDRCLYTF.